The next 10 T cell receptor beta chains were all read from a single sample in a study of cytomegalovirus exposure and HLA in healthy donors. Primers: 60 Vbeta forward and 13 Jbeta reverse. The data were produced by immunoSEQ multiplex PCR, yet TCRdb's version contains in-frame clones alone and is incomplete. The top ten hold roughly 4% of the sample, which has more than 95,000 clones, 79% seen once. The sample was PBMCs. Receptor source: a middle-aged man in good health and CMV-seropositive.

This chain connects TRBV5-1 to TRBJ1-2; no firm D call. Between the trimmed V and J ends, which lost 5 bases and 5 bases, there was a span of 16 bases. The CDR3 runs to 14 residues. Germline values: CDR1 SGHRS, CDR2 YFSETQ. CDR3 in DNA: TGCGCCAGCAGACGGGATCTCGATAAGTATGGCTACACCTTC. Protein product: CASRRDLDKYGYTF.

V is TRBV27 and J is TRBJ1-2, with 10 bases aligning to TRBD1. The CDR3 extends over 13 amino acids. Unmatched junction bases numbered 7, after V lost 8 bases and J lost 7 bases. Looked up from germline, CDR1 is MNHEY and CDR2 is SMNVEV (reference sequence). In nucleotides, the CDR3 is TGTGCCAGCGGGGGGACAGGGGACCCTGGCTACACCTTC. This codes for CASGGTGDPGYTF.

The J gene is TRBJ2-7, the V gene TRBV18, with 7 nucleotides matching TRBD1. This CDR3 has 16 amino acids. Germline V gene data show CDR1 as KGHSH and CDR2 as LQKENI. V gave up 0 bases and J gave up 7 bases; unmatched junction bases: 12. This CDR3 is CASSPPKGALMQEQYF. The CDR3 DNA reads TGTGCCAGCTCACCACCGAAGGGGGCGCTAATGCAAGAGCAGTACTTC.

This clone was detected only once. This chain links TRBV9 with TRBJ1-3; 8 nucleotides align to TRBD1. Unmatched junction bases numbered 10, after V lost 4 bases and J lost 4 bases. In germline, CDR1 is SGDLS, CDR2 YYNGEE. The CDR3 loop spans 16 amino acids. DNA for the CDR3: TGTGCCAGCAGCCTCCCCGGACAGGGCGGGGGAAACACCATATATTTT. This gives the protein CASSLPGQGGGNTIYF. The variable domain in full, with the rest retrieved from reference TRBV9 and TRBJ1-3, is DSGVTQTPKHLITATGQRVTLRCSPRSGDLSVYWYQQSLDQGLQFLIQYYNGEERAKGNILERFSAQQFPDLHSELNLSSLELGDSALYFCASSLPGQGGGNTIYFGEGSWLTVV.

The chain joins TRBV19 to TRBJ2-1; 11 bases line up with TRBD2. Trimming cost V 4 bases and J 4 bases; bases outside gene matches: 3. CDR1 LNHDA and CDR2 SQIVND come from the germline V gene (reference sequence). The CDR3 runs to 15 residues. In DNA, the CDR3 is TGTGCCAGTAGTACGGGACTAGCGGATTACAATGAGCAGTTCTTC. Translated: CASSTGLADYNEQFF.

This clone was seen a handful of times. The chain joins TRBV6-1 to TRBJ2-5; D is perhaps TRBD1 (6 bases). Per germline, CDR1 MNHNS and CDR2 SASEGT. The CDR3 spans 14 residues. With 1 base removed from V and 9 bases from J, the gap between germline ends came to 15 bases. The CDR3 coding sequence is TGTGCCAGCAGTGAAGGCTCAGGGGTATTGTCCCAGTACTTC. It specifies CASSEGSGVLSQYF.

In its sample, this clone was seen once. V is TRBV7-6 and J is TRBJ2-2; 7 bases fit TRBD1. The CDR3 has 15 residues. Germline V gene lookup returns CDR1 SGHVS and CDR2 FNYEAQ. The trim removed 4 bases at V and 3 bases at J, leaving 5 bases unmatched. CDR3 sequence reads: CASSSTDRYTGELFF. The CDR3 bases are TGTGCCAGCAGCTCGACGGACAGGTACACCGGGGAGCTGTTTTTT.

The rearrangement joins TRBV15 to TRBJ2-1, with 8 bases lining up with TRBD2. The CDR3 covers 15 residues. CDR1 and CDR2 (germline): LNHNV, YYDKDF (reference sequence). The V segment lost 5 bases and the J segment 0 bases; nucleotides outside the gene matches: 3. The CDR3 is CATSEAGASYNEQFF. CDR3 coding DNA: TGTGCCACCAGCGAAGCGGGAGCCTCCTACAATGAGCAGTTCTTC.

Worth noting for this clone: Sequence at one end of the junction differs from germline and may be a read error. The rearrangement joins TRBV7-2 to TRBJ1-1, with D perhaps matching TRBD1 (6 bases). Germline-derived CDR1 and CDR2 are SGHTA and FQGNSA. CDR3 length: 12 residues. For the CDR3, the DNA is TGTGCCAGCAGCTGGCGGATGGAGGGGGGGTCTTTT. Translated, it gives CASSWRMEGGSF.

The V call is TRBV7-8, the J call TRBJ1-5; D might be TRBD1 (6 bases). V was clipped by 4 bases and J by 2 bases, with 15 bases between them. Germline V gives CDR1 SGHVS, CDR2 FQNEAQ. CDR3 size: 16 residues. The CDR3 DNA is TGTGCCAGCAGCTGGAGGTGGGAGGGGGGCAATCAGCCCCAGCATTTT. This encodes CASSWRWEGGNQPQHF.